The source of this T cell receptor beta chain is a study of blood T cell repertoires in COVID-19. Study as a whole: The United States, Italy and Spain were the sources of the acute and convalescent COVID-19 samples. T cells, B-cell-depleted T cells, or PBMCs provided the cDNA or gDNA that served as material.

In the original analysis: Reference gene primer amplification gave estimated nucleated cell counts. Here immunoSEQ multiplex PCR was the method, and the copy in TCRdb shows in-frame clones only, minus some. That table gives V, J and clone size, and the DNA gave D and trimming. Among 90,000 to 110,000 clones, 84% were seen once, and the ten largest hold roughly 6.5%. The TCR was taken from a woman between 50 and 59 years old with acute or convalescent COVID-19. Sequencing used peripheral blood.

CDR3 sequence: CASSETIERYEQYF. The DNA of the CDR3 is TGCGCCAGCAGCGAGACGATAGAGAGGTACGAGCAGTACTTC. The chain couples TRBV5-1 to TRBJ2-7, with D unresolved. Per germline, CDR1 SGHRS and CDR2 YFSETQ. Between the trimmed V and J ends, which lost 4 bases and 4 bases, there was a span of 15 bases. This CDR3 spans 14 amino acids.